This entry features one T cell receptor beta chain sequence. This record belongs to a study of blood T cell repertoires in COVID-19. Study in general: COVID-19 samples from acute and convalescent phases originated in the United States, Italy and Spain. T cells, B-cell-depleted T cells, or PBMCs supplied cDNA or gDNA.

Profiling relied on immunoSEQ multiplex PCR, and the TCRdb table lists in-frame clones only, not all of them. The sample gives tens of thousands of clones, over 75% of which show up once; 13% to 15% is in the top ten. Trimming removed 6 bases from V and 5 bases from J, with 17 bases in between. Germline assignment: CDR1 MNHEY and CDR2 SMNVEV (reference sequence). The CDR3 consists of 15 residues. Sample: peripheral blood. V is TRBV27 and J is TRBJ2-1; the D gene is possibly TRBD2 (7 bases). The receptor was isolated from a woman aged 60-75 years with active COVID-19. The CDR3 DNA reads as TGTGCCAGCAGCCCGTGGGGGGGGACACACAATGAGCAGTTCTTC. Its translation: CASSPWGGTHNEQFF.